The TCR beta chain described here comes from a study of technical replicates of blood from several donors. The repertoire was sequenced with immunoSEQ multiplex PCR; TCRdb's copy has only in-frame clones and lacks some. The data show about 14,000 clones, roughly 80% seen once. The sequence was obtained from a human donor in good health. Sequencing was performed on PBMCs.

CDR3 nucleotides: TGTGCCAGCAGCAAAAGACAGGCCAACAATGAGCAGTTCTTC. Translated, it gives CASSKRQANNEQFF. The chain has TRBV27 and TRBJ2-1; weak D call: TRBD1 (6 bases). Germline V gene lookup returns CDR1 MNHEY and CDR2 SMNVEV (reference sequence). V was pared by 6 bases and J by 5 bases, with 14 bases between. CDR3 size: 14 residues.